The clone carrying this TCR beta chain was detected only once. Sequenced by immunoSEQ multiplex PCR; TCRdb stores in-frame clones only, minus some. The sample holds about 110,000 clones, more than 65% seen once. The data belong to a study of shared clonotypes between healthy human individuals. CD45RO+ cells joined CCR7-negative CD45RA+ TemRA cells to form CD8 memory. The sequence was obtained from a woman in her thirties in good health. Source material: memory CD8+ T cells sorted from blood. Indicated subset: CD45RO+ cells pooled with CCR7-negative TemRA cells.

Written as DNA, the CDR3 is TGTGCCAGCAAACTAGCGGGGGCCTTTAACACCGGGGAGCTGTTTTTT. Protein product: CASKLAGAFNTGELFF. The J gene is TRBJ2-2, the V gene TRBV27, with 11 nucleotides matching TRBD2. The V and J ends lost 7 bases and 2 bases, in that order; junction bases with no gene match: 6. The CDR3 has 16 residues. Germline assignment: CDR1 MNHEY and CDR2 SMNVEV (reference sequence).